The following is a TCR beta chain sequence with its context. Its matching antigen is unknown. Trimming took 4 bases from V and 3 from J, leaving 15 bases between them. The CDR3 runs to 15 residues. Germline loops: CDR1 SGDLS, CDR2 YYNGEE. Assay: immunoSEQ multiplex PCR; the TCRdb copy retains only in-frame clones and omits some. The top ten hold roughly 3% of the sample, which has under 250,000 clones, around 88% seen once. This sample stems from a study of Ad26.COV2.S vaccination and SARS-CoV-2 variants. Study context: Into the muscle, Ad26.COV2.S was dosed once or twice, 56 days apart.

Study-wide results and caveats: Spike-specific TCR breadth was greater after Ad26.COV2.S than placebo. People who got the vaccine or the placebo had similar non-spike TCR breadth.

The treatment was: some 20 received Ad26.COV2.S at low or high dose, single or two shots; several received placebo; per-sample allocation not given. Collection of samples fell on day 63 after the first vaccine or placebo injection. The sequencing used peripheral blood, collected in a trial of Ad26.COV2.S vaccine versus placebo. The origin of this receptor is a person between 18 and 65 years old who received the Ad26.COV2.S COVID-19 vaccine or a placebo. This rearrangement joins TRBV9 to TRBJ2-3, with TRBD1 as a possible D gene (5 bases). In DNA form, the CDR3 reads TGTGCCAGCAGCCAAGCCCCCAAGGGGACAGATACGCAGTATTTT. Translating gives CASSQAPKGTDTQYF.